This TCR beta chain came from a study of molecular identifiers for immune sequencing clone quantification. Study findings and constraints: Barcodes shared by identical TCR molecules could lead to underestimated sizes of highly expanded clones. The share of molecules held by clones above 20 RNA copies was over 98% in effector cells and under 1% in naive cells.

Naive CD8 T cells were sorted, and the gate applied was CD8+CD4-CCR7+CD45RA+. This clonotype has ten or more counts. Antigen unknown. The CDR3 extends over 12 amino acids. V was clipped by 6 bases and J by 10 bases, with 13 bases between them. TCRdb processed the PCR reads anew with MiXCR; each CDR3 protein has one entry. The sample lists 300,000 to 400,000 distinct CDR3 sequences, roughly 24% occurring once. The clonotype comes from a human donor in good health. Some libraries in this study had Jurkat cell RNA spiked in. The specimen was naive CD8+ T cells from blood, with Jurkat cell RNA spiked in. Subset reported: FACS-sorted CD8+CD4-CCR7+CD45RA+ naive T cells. This chain connects TRBV12-3 or TRBV12-4 to TRBJ2-1; D is uncertain. The chain's CDR3 is CASRDPRREQFF. The CDR3 nucleotides are TGTGCCAGCAGGGACCCGCGTCGAGAGCAGTTCTTC.